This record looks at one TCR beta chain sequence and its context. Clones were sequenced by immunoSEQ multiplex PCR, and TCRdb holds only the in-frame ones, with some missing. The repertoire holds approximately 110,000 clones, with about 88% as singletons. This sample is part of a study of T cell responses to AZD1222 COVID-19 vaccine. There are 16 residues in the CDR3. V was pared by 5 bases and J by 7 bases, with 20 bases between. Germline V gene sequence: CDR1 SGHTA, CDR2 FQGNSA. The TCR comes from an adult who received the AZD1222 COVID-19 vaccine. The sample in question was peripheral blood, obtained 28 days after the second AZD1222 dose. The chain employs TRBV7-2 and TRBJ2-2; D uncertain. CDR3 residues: CASSPGSTLFGGELFF. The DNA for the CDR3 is TGTGCCAGCAGCCCAGGTTCAACATTGTTCGGCGGGGAGCTGTTTTTT.